Presented here are 3 T cell receptor beta chains from one specimen sequenced in a study of cytomegalovirus exposure and HLA in healthy donors. With 60 Vbeta and 13 Jbeta primers, the PCR was carried out. TCRdb keeps only in-frame clones here, not all; method: immunoSEQ multiplex PCR. In the table there are around 150,000 clones, approximately 68% of which are singletons. The sequenced material came from PBMCs. These receptors were obtained from a man aged 55 to 70 in good health and CMV-seronegative.

The rearrangement joins TRBV5-1 to TRBJ2-7, with D unresolved. Germline CDR1 and CDR2: SGHRS and YFSETQ. The CDR3 has 17 residues. The V end was cut by 0 bases, the J end by 1 base, with 17 bases between. The CDR3 DNA is TGCGCCAGCAGCTTGGAATCTGGTCAGGTACGATCCTACGAGCAGTACTTC. Its protein is CASSLESGQVRSYEQYF.

About this clone itself: This CDR3 is also generated by other DNA sequences in the sample. The V gene is TRBV5-1, the J gene TRBJ2-7, with D perhaps TRBD2 (5 bases). Germline V gives CDR1 SGHRS, CDR2 YFSETQ. The length of the CDR3 is 15 residues. Trimming removed 0 bases from V and 0 bases from J, with 10 bases in between. The CDR3 DNA is TGCGCCAGCAGCTTGGATACCGGGGACTCCTACGAGCAGTACTTC. Its protein is CASSLDTGDSYEQYF.

V gene TRBV5-6 combines with J gene TRBJ2-2; 10 bases line up with TRBD1. CDR3 length: 15 residues. The germline V gene encodes CDR1 SGHDT and CDR2 YYEEEE. The V and J ends lost 7 bases and 7 bases, in that order; junction bases with no gene match: 10. CDR3 coding DNA: TGTGCCAGCGATCGCGGGACAGGGGTCCACGGGGAGCTGTTTTTT. Encoded protein: CASDRGTGVHGELFF.